This T cell receptor (beta chain) was profiled in a study of CD8 T cells in Susac syndrome. Points from the study as a whole: Regarding the TCR sequencing and HLA analysis, the study admitted that a relatively small number of individuals were involved. Clonal expansion was missing from Susac syndrome CD4+ T cell repertoires.

Random hexamers served to reverse transcribe roughly 0.45 to 1 ug RNA. TCRdb re-derived calls from the immunoSEQ multiplex PCR reads in MiXCR, one entry per CDR3 protein. The sample contains about 240,000 distinct CDR3 sequences, less than 96% of which appear only once. The CDR3 consists of 15 residues. CDR1 is SQVTM, CDR2 ANQGSEA, per germline. Deletions cut 4 bases from V and 3 bases from J, with 16 bases between. On this clonotype itself: Antigen: not known.

The chain carries TRBV29-1 and TRBJ1-5, with D perhaps matching TRBD1 (5 bases). The clonotype was recovered from a human donor with Susac syndrome. Material: CD4+ T cells from PBMCs. DNA for the CDR3: TGCAGCGTTGCGGGGACCGCAGGCCCCAATCAGCCCCAGCATTTT. Translated: CSVAGTAGPNQPQHF.